The present entry profiles one TCR beta chain with its context. The length of the CDR3 is 12 residues. Trimming took off 3 bases at V and 6 bases at J, with 8 bases between the two ends. The germline gives CDR1 MNHNS, CDR2 SASEGT. This entry comes from a study of T cells after somatic rescue of genetic block. The protocol was immunoSEQ multiplex PCR, while the TCRdb copy is restricted to in-frame clones and leaves out a portion. Of some 9,200 clones listed, 74% are singletons. This sequence joins TRBV6-1 and TRBJ2-5; no clear D gene. Specimen: peripheral blood mononuclear cells (PBMCs). The receptor was derived from a boy younger than 18. CDR3 sequence reads: CASSDRAQTQYF. The CDR3 coding sequence is TGTGCCAGCAGTGACCGCGCCCAGACCCAGTACTTC.